Following are 17 T cell receptor beta chains from one sample sequenced in a study of graft-versus-host responses after intestinal transplantation. These receptors have no known antigen. Some clones are missing from TCRdb's copy, which holds only in-frame ones; the method was immunoSEQ multiplex PCR. Seen here are 90,000 to 95,000 clones, about 93% observed once, and the top ten hold 0.45% to 0.6%. The material was unstimulated CD8+ T cells sorted from spleen or lymph node cells, obtained before intestinal transplant. These TCRs come from a human donor who received an intestinal transplant.

The rearrangement uses TRBV7-8 and TRBJ1-2, with a weak D call TRBD1 (6 bases). The CDR3 has 17 residues. Germline V CDR1 and CDR2: SGHVS, FQNEAQ. Trimming pared 0 bases from V and 5 bases from J, leaving 19 bases between. CDR3 nucleotide sequence: TGTGCCAGCAGCTTAGCGTCGCTTGGGGAGGGGGGATATGGCTACACCTTC. Translation gives CASSLASLGEGGYGYTF.

The gene calls are TRBV2 and TRBJ2-7; 9 positions match TRBD1. V was pared by 2 bases and J by 3 bases, with 2 bases of the junction left unmatched. In germline, CDR1 is SNHLY, CDR2 FYNNEI. The CDR3 is made up of 14 amino acids. The CDR3 sequence: CASSERDRVYEQYF. CDR3 nucleotides: TGTGCCAGCAGTGAACGGGACAGGGTCTACGAGCAGTACTTC.

The V call is TRBV4-1, the J call TRBJ2-7; 8 bases are a match to TRBD2. The CDR3 has 17 residues. Unmatched junction bases numbered 14, after V lost 0 bases and J lost 7 bases. Germline values: CDR1 MGHRA, CDR2 YSYEKL. The CDR3 DNA reads TGCGCCAGCAGCCAAGAAGGCCAGCGGGAGCGCGCAAGGGAGCAGTACTTC. Its translation: CASSQEGQRERAREQYF.

The chain joins TRBV30 to TRBJ1-2; D is unclear. This CDR3 has 11 amino acids. Germline CDR1 reads GTSNPN; CDR2 reads SVGIG (reference sequence). V was trimmed by 5 bases and J by 2 bases, leaving 6 bases between them. The DNA of the CDR3 is TGTGCCTGGGAGCAAAACTATGGCTACACCTTC. This translates into CAWEQNYGYTF.

The chain carries TRBV6-1 and TRBJ1-2; 10 positions match TRBD1. This CDR3 is built from 14 residues. Germline V CDR1 and CDR2: MNHNS, SASEGT. With 7 bases clipped from V and 5 bases from J, the junction kept 7 bases outside the gene matches. For the CDR3, the DNA is TGTGCCAGCACCCCGGACAGGGGGGTATATGGCTACACCTTC. Translated: CASTPDRGVYGYTF.

This clone was detected once. V is TRBV4-2 and J is TRBJ2-1; 10 bases match TRBD2. There are 17 residues in the CDR3. V lost 0 bases, J lost 5 bases, and 7 bases stayed unmatched. Germline CDR1 reads LGHNA; CDR2 reads YNFKEQ. In DNA, the CDR3 is TGTGCCAGCAGCCAAGATAAGCGGGAGGGCCTCAACAATGAGCAGTTCTTC. It is translated as CASSQDKREGLNNEQFF.

The chain employs TRBV27 and TRBJ2-5; TRBD1 aligns across 8 bases. This CDR3 spans 13 amino acids. CDR1 and CDR2 (germline): MNHEY, SMNVEV (reference sequence). With V trimmed by 3 bases and J by 4 bases, 1 base remained unmatched. The CDR3 sequence: CASSFQGAETQYF. The CDR3 DNA reads as TGTGCCAGCAGTTTTCAGGGGGCAGAGACCCAGTACTTC.

The chain carries TRBV9 and TRBJ2-1; 9 nucleotides line up with TRBD2. The CDR3 has 18 residues. Germline CDR1 is SGDLS and CDR2 is YYNGEE. Trimming cost V 3 bases and J 0 bases; bases outside gene matches: 10. The CDR3 nucleotides are TGTGCCAGCAGCGGGGGGGCTAGCGGGACGCCCTCCTACAATGAGCAGTTCTTC. Its translation: CASSGGASGTPSYNEQFF. The full variable domain, with the rest looked up from reference TRBV9 and TRBJ2-1, is DSGVTQTPKHLITATGQRVTLRCSPRSGDLSVYWYQQSLDQGLQFLIQYYNGEERAKGNILERFSAQQFPDLHSELNLSSLELGDSALYFCASSGGASGTPSYNEQFFGPGTRLTVL.

The genes are TRBV4-1 and TRBJ2-7; 8 nucleotides agree with TRBD1. Trimming at V came to 1 base and at J to 3 bases, leaving 5 bases not matched to a gene. The CDR3 is made up of 15 amino acids. Germline V CDR1 and CDR2: MGHRA, YSYEKL. CDR3 sequence reads: CASSQVRTGSYEQYF. As DNA, the CDR3 is TGCGCCAGCAGCCAAGTCCGGACAGGGAGCTACGAGCAGTACTTC.

The V gene is TRBV21-1, the J gene TRBJ1-1. TRBV21-1 is a pseudogene locus. CDR3 length: 12 residues. As DNA, the CDR3 is TGTGCCAGCAGCAACATGAGGAGTCAAGCTTTCTTT. Translated: CASSNMRSQAFF.

The rearrangement links TRBV11-2 to TRBJ1-4; 9 positions match TRBD1. J gave up 1 base and V 5 bases, and 8 bases lay outside the gene matches. This CDR3 is built from 17 residues. CDR1 is SGHAT and CDR2 is FQNNGV in the germline V gene. In DNA form, the CDR3 reads TGTGCCAGCAGCGCCTCCGGACAGGGGAAAACTAATGAAAAACTGTTTTTT. Translated, it gives CASSASGQGKTNEKLFF.

J is TRBJ1-2 and V is TRBV4-1; D might be TRBD1 (6 bases). Deletions cut 0 bases from V and 5 bases from J, with 13 bases between. The germline V gene encodes CDR1 MGHRA and CDR2 YSYEKL. The CDR3 contains 15 residues. CDR3 protein: CASSQDWTVHYGYTF. For the CDR3, the DNA is TGCGCCAGCAGCCAAGACTGGACAGTCCATTATGGCTACACCTTC.

J is TRBJ2-7 and V is TRBV19; the match to TRBD2 covers 8 bases. Germline V gives CDR1 LNHDA, CDR2 SQIVND (reference sequence). The CDR3 sequence is 15 residues long. With V trimmed by 1 base and J by 2 bases, 4 bases remained unmatched. The CDR3 region has the DNA TGTGCCAGTAGTATAGGTAGCGGGGCTACCTACGAGCAGTACTTC. Translation: CASSIGSGATYEQYF.

The gene calls are TRBV18 and TRBJ1-1; D is unclear. CDR1 and CDR2 from the germline V gene are KGHSH and LQKENI. The ends were cut back, 0 bases at V and 2 bases at J, with 10 bases in the middle. The CDR3 has 15 amino acids. The CDR3 here is CASSPPSGYNTEAFF. The CDR3 nucleotides read TGTGCCAGCTCACCACCTTCCGGGTACAACACTGAAGCTTTCTTT.

The chain couples TRBV10-3 to TRBJ2-5; the D gene is possibly TRBD1 (6 bases). Trimming took 0 bases from V and 5 from J, leaving 16 bases between them. CDR1 and CDR2 from the germline V gene are ENHRY and SYGVKD. This CDR3 region has 16 residues. The CDR3 DNA sequence: TGTGCCATCAGTGAGTCTGGGGACGGTACAGGGGAGACCCAGTACTTC. It is translated as CAISESGDGTGETQYF.

The rearrangement links TRBV19 to TRBJ1-6; unclear D gene. The V end lost 10 bases, the J end lost 0 bases, and 10 bases lay between the germline ends. The germline gives CDR1 LNHDA, CDR2 SQIVND (reference sequence). The CDR3 loop spans 14 amino acids. CDR3 sequence reads: CATSRGSYNSPLHF. Written as DNA, the CDR3 is TGTGCCACGTCCCGAGGCTCCTATAATTCACCCCTCCACTTT.

The chain couples TRBV4-3 to TRBJ2-4, with 11 bases that match TRBD1. J gave up 0 bases and V 1 base, and 8 bases lay outside the gene matches. The V gene's germline CDR1 is LGHNA and CDR2 YSLEER. The CDR3 extends over 19 amino acids. This chain's CDR3 is CASSQGRTGGPLAKNIQYF. DNA for the CDR3: TGCGCCAGCAGCCAAGGTAGGACAGGGGGCCCCTTAGCCAAAAACATTCAGTACTTC.